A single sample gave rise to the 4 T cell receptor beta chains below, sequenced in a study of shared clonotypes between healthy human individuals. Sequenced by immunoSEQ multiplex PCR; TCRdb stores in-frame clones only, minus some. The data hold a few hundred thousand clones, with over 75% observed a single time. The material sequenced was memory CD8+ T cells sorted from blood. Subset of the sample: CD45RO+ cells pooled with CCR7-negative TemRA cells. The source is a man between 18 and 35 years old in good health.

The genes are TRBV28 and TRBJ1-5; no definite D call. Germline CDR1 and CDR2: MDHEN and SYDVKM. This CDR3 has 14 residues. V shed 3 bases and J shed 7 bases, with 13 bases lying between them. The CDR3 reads CASSLGMEFQPQHF. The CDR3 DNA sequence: TGTGCCAGCAGTTTGGGTATGGAGTTCCAGCCCCAGCATTTT.

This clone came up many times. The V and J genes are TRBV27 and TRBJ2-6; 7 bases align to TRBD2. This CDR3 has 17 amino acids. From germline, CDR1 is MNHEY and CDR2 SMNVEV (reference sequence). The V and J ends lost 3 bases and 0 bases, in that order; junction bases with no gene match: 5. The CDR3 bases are TGTGCCAGCAGTTTGACGGGGGGATTCTCTGGGGCCAACGTCCTGACTTTC. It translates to CASSLTGGFSGANVLTF.

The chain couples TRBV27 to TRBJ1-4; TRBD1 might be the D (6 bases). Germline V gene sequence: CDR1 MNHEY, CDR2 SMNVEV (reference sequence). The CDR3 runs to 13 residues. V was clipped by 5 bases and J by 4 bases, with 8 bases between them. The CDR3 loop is CASSMDSNEKLFF. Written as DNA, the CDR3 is TGTGCCAGCAGTATGGACAGTAATGAAAAACTGTTTTTT.

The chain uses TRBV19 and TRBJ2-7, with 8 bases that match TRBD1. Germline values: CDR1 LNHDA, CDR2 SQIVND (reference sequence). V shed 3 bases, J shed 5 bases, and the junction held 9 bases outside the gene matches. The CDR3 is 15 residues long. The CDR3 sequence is CASSIQGAQSHEQYF. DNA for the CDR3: TGTGCCAGTAGTATTCAGGGGGCCCAATCCCACGAGCAGTACTTC. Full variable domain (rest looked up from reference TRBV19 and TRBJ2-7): DGGITQSPKYLFRKEGQNVTLSCEQNLNHDAMYWYRQDPGQGLRLIYYSQIVNDFQKGDIAEGYSVSREKKESFPLTVTSAQKNPTAFYLCASSIQGAQSHEQYFGPGTRLTVT.